The clone carrying this T cell receptor beta chain was found a few times. As yet, its antigen is unknown. Germline V CDR1 and CDR2: LGHNA, YSLEER. The CDR3 is made up of 13 amino acids. Trimming left V 4 bases short and J 2 bases short, with 8 bases between. The entry originates in a study of T cell responses to AZD1222 COVID-19 vaccine. Study-wide results and limits: Close to half of all spike-specific TCRs reportedly target regions of the variants that are unmutated. Clonal diversity was possibly underestimated, and white British individuals and females predominated among donors. Spike-specific TCR breadth and depth rose after two AZD1222 doses. Spike was spanned by vaccine-associated CD4 TCRs, which were dominant at 160-218 and 743-854.

Clones were read by immunoSEQ multiplex PCR, and TCRdb kept only the in-frame ones, dropping some. This sample carries 90,000 to 120,000 clones, around nine tenths of them seen once, and the ten largest clones take 3% to 4%. The sequencing used peripheral blood, collected 28 days after the second dose of the MenACWY control vaccine. V and J are TRBV4-3 and TRBJ1-2; no clear D gene. This TCR was sampled from an adult who received the MenACWY meningococcal vaccine as a control. The CDR3 loop is CASSPELNYGYTF. In nucleotides, the CDR3 is TGCGCCAGCAGCCCGGAACTCAACTATGGCTACACCTTC.